A selection of T cell receptor beta chains follows, all from one sample in a study of cytomegalovirus exposure and HLA in healthy donors. The protocol was immunoSEQ multiplex PCR, while the TCRdb copy is restricted to in-frame clones and leaves out a portion. The repertoire includes around 130,000 clones, approximately 87% of them detected once, and roughly 1.9% sits in the top ten. Input material: PBMCs. The receptors originated from a woman aged 25 to 39 in good health and CMV-seronegative. CDR3s include the opening cysteine and the closing phenylalanine or tryptophan. The D gene is left open where the match is weak. Rows give clone size only sometimes, using once, few, many, or a class for an expanded clone.

v_call	d_call	j_call	clone_size	cdr3_aa	cdr3_nt
TRBV27	TRBD2	TRBJ2-5	many	CASRRLAGGWVGETQYF	TGTGCCAGCAGACGACTAGCGGGAGGCTGGGTAGGGGAGACCCAGTACTTC
TRBV6-5	NA	TRBJ1-1	NA	CASMSDMNTEAFF	TGTGCCAGCATGAGTGACATGAACACTGAAGCTTTCTTT
TRBV9	TRBD1	TRBJ2-1	NA	CASSVTPNRGQNEQFF	TGTGCCAGCAGCGTAACTCCTAACCGGGGACAGAATGAGCAGTTCTTC
TRBV2	NA	TRBJ1-1	NA	CASNEKGANTEAFF	TGTGCCAGCAACGAGAAAGGGGCGAACACTGAAGCTTTCTTT
TRBV18	NA	TRBJ1-4	NA	CASSRSTNEKLFF	TGTGCCAGCTCTCGGTCAACTAATGAAAAACTGTTTTTT
TRBV5-1	NA	TRBJ2-7	NA	CASSLRGYEQYF	TGCGCCAGCAGCCTCAGGGGCTACGAGCAGTACTTC
TRBV7-2	NA	TRBJ2-7	NA	CASSTSPAQGSWPPYEQYF	TGTGCCAGCAGCACCAGCCCCGCTCAGGGGTCTTGGCCCCCCTACGAGCAGTACTTC
TRBV10-2	NA	TRBJ2-3	NA	CASRSSWATDTQYF	TGCGCCAGCCGATCTAGCTGGGCCACAGATACGCAGTATTTT
TRBV9	TRBD2	TRBJ2-2	NA	CASSPRGEEGRTGELFF	TGTGCCAGCAGCCCTCGGGGGGAGGAGGGTCGGACCGGGGAGCTGTTTTTT
TRBV10-3	NA	TRBJ2-3	NA	CATHPSGGLSDTQYF	TGTGCCACCCACCCCTCCGGGGGACTTAGCGATACGCAGTATTTT
TRBV4-2	TRBD2	TRBJ2-3	NA	CASSQALAGVTDTQYF	TGTGCCAGCAGCCAAGCGCTAGCGGGGGTCACAGATACGCAGTATTTT
TRBV11-2	NA	TRBJ2-7	NA	CASSLVRSAGSGEQYF	TGTGCCAGCAGCCTGGTTAGGTCTGCCGGGTCTGGCGAGCAGTACTTC
TRBV5-4	TRBD2	TRBJ2-5	NA	CASSLDGGGAGQETQYF	TGTGCCAGCAGCTTGGATGGCGGGGGGGCCGGGCAAGAGACCCAGTACTTC
TRBV11-3	NA	TRBJ2-7	once	CASSLAQGNYEQYF	TGTGCCAGCAGCTTAGCCCAGGGTAACTACGAGCAGTACTTC
TRBV5-4	NA	TRBJ2-5	NA	CASSRADYLQETQYF	TGTGCCAGCAGCCGTGCGGACTACCTCCAAGAGACCCAGTACTTC
TRBV11-2	NA	TRBJ1-2	NA	CASSSQSVGYTF	TGTGCCAGCAGCTCCCAGTCAGTCGGCTACACCTTC
TRBV18	NA	TRBJ2-3	NA	CASSPPNGVDGGRTEDTQYF	TGTGCCAGCTCACCCCCAAATGGGGTCGACGGGGGGCGCACTGAGGATACGCAGTATTTT
TRBV7-9	NA	TRBJ1-2	NA	CASSAGIYGYTF	TGTGCCAGCAGCGCAGGGATCTATGGCTACACCTTC
TRBV28	NA	TRBJ2-2	NA	CASRLRTGELFF	TGTGCCAGCAGGCTGAGGACCGGGGAGCTGTTTTTT
TRBV7-2	NA	TRBJ1-5	NA	CASSLQAYQPQHF	TGTGCCAGCAGCTTACAAGCATATCAGCCCCAGCATTTT
TRBV15	TRBD1	TRBJ2-7	NA	CATSRDDRGRGYEQYF	TGTGCCACCAGCAGAGATGACAGGGGGCGAGGCTACGAGCAGTACTTC
TRBV10-2	NA	TRBJ1-1	NA	CASEVSTGAEAFF	TGCGCCAGCGAGGTTTCAACGGGGGCTGAAGCTTTCTTT
TRBV10-3	NA	TRBJ2-7	NA	CASRQEPSSYEQYF	TGTGCCAGCCGACAGGAGCCGAGCTCCTACGAGCAGTACTTC
TRBV28	NA	TRBJ1-4	few	CASSTRVSSEKLFF	TGTGCCAGCAGCACCAGGGTCAGCAGTGAAAAACTGTTTTTT
TRBV15	NA	TRBJ1-5	NA	CATSRDLNQPQHF	TGTGCCACCAGCAGAGATCTCAATCAGCCCCAGCATTTT
TRBV6-1	TRBD1	TRBJ1-2	NA	CASSEAFGQGGYGYTF	TGTGCCAGCAGTGAAGCATTTGGGCAGGGGGGCTATGGCTACACCTTC
TRBV5-6	NA	TRBJ1-1	NA	CASSLAGVQQAFF	TGTGCCAGCAGCTTGGCCGGGGTGCAGCAAGCTTTCTTT
TRBV5-1	TRBD1	TRBJ1-2	NA	CASSSDRAVYGYTF	TGCGCCAGCAGTTCCGACAGGGCCGTATATGGCTACACCTTC
TRBV23-1	TRBD1	TRBJ1-3	NA	CASSHTDRGWENTIYF	TGCGCCAGCAGTCACACCGACAGGGGTTGGGAAAACACCATATATTTT
TRBV5-1	NA	TRBJ2-7	NA	CASSLWDNYEQYF	TGCGCCAGCAGCTTGTGGGACAACTACGAGCAGTACTTC
TRBV18	TRBD1	TRBJ1-1	NA	CASSLQGMNTEAFF	TGTGCCAGCTCACTACAGGGGATGAACACTGAAGCTTTCTTT
TRBV4-1	NA	TRBJ2-1	NA	CASSQEVHSPSSYNEQFF	TGCGCCAGCAGCCAAGAGGTTCACAGCCCGAGCTCCTACAATGAGCAGTTCTTC
TRBV30	TRBD1	TRBJ1-6	once	CAWSLQGNSPLHF	TGTGCCTGGAGTTTACAGGGGAATTCACCCCTCCACTTT
TRBV6-4	TRBD1	TRBJ2-1	NA	CASSDQGQGNNEQFF	TGTGCCAGCAGTGACCAAGGACAGGGCAACAATGAGCAGTTCTTC
TRBV19	NA	TRBJ1-2	once	CASSIRQGNFNYGYTF	TGTGCCAGTAGTATAAGGCAGGGGAACTTTAACTATGGCTACACCTTC
TRBV5-1	NA	TRBJ2-6	NA	CASSLRDSGANVLTF	TGCGCCAGCAGCTTACGGGACTCTGGGGCCAACGTCCTGACTTTC
TRBV29-1	TRBD2	TRBJ2-3	NA	CSVSGGGADTQYF	TGCAGCGTGAGCGGGGGGGGCGCAGATACGCAGTATTTT
TRBV27	NA	TRBJ1-5	NA	CASSRGGLGQGRQPQHF	TGTGCCAGCAGTAGGGGGGGTCTTGGGCAGGGAAGGCAGCCCCAGCATTTT
TRBV9	TRBD2	TRBJ2-3	NA	CASSVEPGGTDTQYF	TGTGCCAGCAGCGTAGAACCCGGGGGGACAGATACGCAGTATTTT
TRBV7-8	NA	TRBJ1-1	NA	CASSLPTGHPPPEAFF	TGTGCCAGCAGCCTCCCAACGGGACACCCGCCCCCTGAAGCTTTCTTT
TRBV10-3	NA	TRBJ2-5	NA	CAISEGLTQETQYF	TGTGCCATCAGTGAGGGACTAACCCAAGAGACCCAGTACTTC
TRBV18	TRBD1	TRBJ2-2	NA	CASSTGTETGELFF	TGTGCCAGCTCGACCGGGACAGAGACCGGGGAGCTGTTTTTT
TRBV7-8	TRBD1	TRBJ1-4	NA	CASSSRTGFLREKLFF	TGTGCCAGCAGCTCCCGGACAGGGTTTTTGAGGGAAAAACTGTTTTTT
TRBV19	TRBD1	TRBJ1-2	NA	CASSMRQGDGYTF	TGTGCCAGTAGTATGAGGCAGGGGGATGGCTACACCTTC
TRBV15	NA	TRBJ1-2	NA	CATSRGGGVLDGYTF	TGTGCCACCAGCAGAGGGGGGGGAGTTCTAGATGGCTACACCTTC
TRBV5-1	NA	TRBJ2-3	NA	CASSLEPGTDTQYF	TGCGCCAGCAGCTTGGAGCCAGGGACAGATACGCAGTATTTT
TRBV5-1	NA	TRBJ1-2	NA	CASSSTGTNYGYTF	TGCGCCAGCAGCTCAACAGGGACTAACTATGGCTACACCTTC
TRBV5-1	NA	TRBJ2-2	few	CASSLVAATNTGELFF	TGCGCCAGCAGCTTGGTAGCAGCCACGAACACCGGGGAGCTGTTTTTT
TRBV10-3	NA	TRBJ2-2	NA	CAISRVGQGNTGELFF	TGTGCCATCAGTCGAGTCGGGCAGGGGAACACCGGGGAGCTGTTTTTT
TRBV29-1	TRBD2	TRBJ2-7	NA	CSAGGGSYEQYF	TGCAGCGCCGGGGGGGGCTCCTACGAGCAGTACTTC
TRBV7-2	TRBD1	TRBJ2-4	NA	CASSERGRGFLDIQYF	TGTGCCAGCAGCGAAAGGGGCAGGGGGTTTTTGGACATTCAGTACTTC
TRBV6-5	TRBD1	TRBJ1-1	NA	CASSRQGFTEAFF	TGTGCCAGCAGTCGACAGGGTTTCACTGAAGCTTTCTTT